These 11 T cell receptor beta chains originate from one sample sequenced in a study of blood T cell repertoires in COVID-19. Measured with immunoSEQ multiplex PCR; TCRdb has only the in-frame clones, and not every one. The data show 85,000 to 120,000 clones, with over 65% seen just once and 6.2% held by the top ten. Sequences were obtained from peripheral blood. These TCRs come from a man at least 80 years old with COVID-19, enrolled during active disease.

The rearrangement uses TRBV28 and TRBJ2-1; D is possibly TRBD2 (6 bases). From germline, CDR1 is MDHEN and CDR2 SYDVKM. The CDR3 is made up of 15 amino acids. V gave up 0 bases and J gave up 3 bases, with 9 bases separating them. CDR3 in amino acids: CASSLWGGFYNEQFF. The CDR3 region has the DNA TGTGCCAGCAGTTTATGGGGGGGATTCTACAATGAGCAGTTCTTC.

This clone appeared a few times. CDR3 in amino acids: CASSPGQGAIQPQHF. DNA of the CDR3: TGTGCCAGCAGCCCTGGACAGGGGGCCATCCAGCCCCAGCATTTT. The chain uses TRBV7-2 and TRBJ1-5; TRBD1 matches at 11 bases. The CDR3 consists of 15 residues. Unmatched junction bases numbered 7, after V lost 5 bases and J lost 7 bases. CDR1 and CDR2 (germline): SGHTA, FQGNSA.

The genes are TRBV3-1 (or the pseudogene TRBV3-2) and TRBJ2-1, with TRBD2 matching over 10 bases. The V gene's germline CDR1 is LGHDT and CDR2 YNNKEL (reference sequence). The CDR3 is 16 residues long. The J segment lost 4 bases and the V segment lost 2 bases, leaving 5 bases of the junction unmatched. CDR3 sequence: CASSQSGTSAYNEQFF. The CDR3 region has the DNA TGTGCCAGCAGCCAAAGTGGGACTAGCGCATACAATGAGCAGTTCTTC.

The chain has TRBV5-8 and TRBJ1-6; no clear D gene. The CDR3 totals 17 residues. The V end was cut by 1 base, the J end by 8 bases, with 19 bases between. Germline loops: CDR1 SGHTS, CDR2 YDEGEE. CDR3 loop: CASSLFLSSGDDSPLHF. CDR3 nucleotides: TGTGCCAGCAGCTTGTTTTTGTCCTCGGGAGATGATTCACCCCTCCACTTT.

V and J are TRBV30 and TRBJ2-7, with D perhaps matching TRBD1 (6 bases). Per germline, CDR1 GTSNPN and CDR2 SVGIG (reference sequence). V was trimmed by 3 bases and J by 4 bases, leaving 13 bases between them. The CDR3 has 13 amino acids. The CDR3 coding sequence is TGTGCCTGGAGCAGAGCAACAGGGTACGAGCAGTACTTC. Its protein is CAWSRATGYEQYF.

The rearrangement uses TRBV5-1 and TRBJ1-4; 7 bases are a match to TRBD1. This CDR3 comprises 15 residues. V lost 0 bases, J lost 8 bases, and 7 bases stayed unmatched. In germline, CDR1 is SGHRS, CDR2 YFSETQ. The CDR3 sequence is CASSLASGTVEKLFF. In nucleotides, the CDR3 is TGCGCCAGCAGCTTGGCCAGTGGGACAGTGGAAAAACTGTTTTTT.

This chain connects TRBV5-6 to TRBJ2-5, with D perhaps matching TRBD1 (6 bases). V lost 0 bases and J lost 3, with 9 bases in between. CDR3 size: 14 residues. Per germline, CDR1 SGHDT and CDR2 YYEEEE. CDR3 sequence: CASSLAEGEETQYF. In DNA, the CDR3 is TGTGCCAGCAGCTTGGCCGAGGGGGAAGAGACCCAGTACTTC.

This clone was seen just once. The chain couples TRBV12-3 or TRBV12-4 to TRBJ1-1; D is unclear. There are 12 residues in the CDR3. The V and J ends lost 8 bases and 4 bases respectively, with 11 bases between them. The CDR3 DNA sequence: TGTGCCAGCGGGCGCGCGCGCACTGAAGCTTTCTTT. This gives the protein CASGRARTEAFF.

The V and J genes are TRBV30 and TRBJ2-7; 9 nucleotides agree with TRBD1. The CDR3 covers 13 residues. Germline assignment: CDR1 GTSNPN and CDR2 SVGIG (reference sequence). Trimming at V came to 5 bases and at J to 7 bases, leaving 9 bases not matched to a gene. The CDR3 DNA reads TGTGCCTGGTGGGACAGGGTCCGTTGGGAGCAGTACTTC. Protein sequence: CAWWDRVRWEQYF.

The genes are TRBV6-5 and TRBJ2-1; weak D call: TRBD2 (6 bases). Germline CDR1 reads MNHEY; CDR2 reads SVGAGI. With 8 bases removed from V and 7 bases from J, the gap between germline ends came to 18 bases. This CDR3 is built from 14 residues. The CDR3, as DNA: TGTGCCAGCCAAAAAGGGCGGGACTCTAATGAGCAGTTCTTC. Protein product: CASQKGRDSNEQFF.

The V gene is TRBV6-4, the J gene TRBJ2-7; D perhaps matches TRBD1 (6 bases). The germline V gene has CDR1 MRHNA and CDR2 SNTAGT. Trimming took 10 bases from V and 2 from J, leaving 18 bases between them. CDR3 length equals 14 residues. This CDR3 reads CANKPRDTAYEQYF. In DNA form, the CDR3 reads TGTGCCAACAAACCCCGGGACACAGCCTACGAGCAGTACTTC.